These T cell receptor beta chains were read from a single sample in a study of CD8+ T cells in alopecia areata. Using immunoSEQ multiplex PCR, the repertoire was profiled, and TCRdb retains in-frame clones only, with some absent. This table holds around 160,000 clones, 45% to 60% found once. The source material was CD4+ T cells sorted from blood. These receptors were obtained from a human donor with alopecia areata. CDR3s include the opening cysteine and the closing phenylalanine or tryptophan. A row's size may be missing; if present it is once, few, many or a size class.

TRBV7-9	-	TRBJ2-1	CASSMRSGANNEQFF
TRBV7-9	-	TRBJ2-5	CASSLPEVAGVETQYF
TRBV27	-	TRBJ1-5	CASSSGAPNQPQHF
TRBV5-4	-	TRBJ2-3	CASSPAEDTQYF
TRBV18	-	TRBJ1-2	CASSPQQTEGGYTF
TRBV7-3	-	TRBJ2-3	CASSLTSGVGDTQYF
TRBV9	-	TRBJ2-3	CASSVSGTTDTQYF
TRBV5-1	-	TRBJ2-7	CASSKEAREQYF
TRBV9	-	TRBJ2-5	CASSPDLGGRGETQYF
TRBV5-1	few	TRBJ2-3	CASSFDTDTQYF
TRBV2	few	TRBJ2-3	CASSTSTDTQYF
TRBV29-1	-	TRBJ2-2	CSVELLGAGSNTGELFF
TRBV27	few	TRBJ2-7	CASSPDGPFSEQYF
TRBV2	few	TRBJ2-1	CASSSGLNNEQFF
TRBV4-2	-	TRBJ2-5	CASSLGTGQETQYF
TRBV4-1	few	TRBJ2-2	CASSQDNTGELFF
TRBV7-9	-	TRBJ2-1	CASRATTNYEQFF
TRBV5-1	-	TRBJ2-1	CASRQRDSYNEQFF
TRBV11-2	-	TRBJ2-6	CASSLLGGANVLTF
TRBV6-5	-	TRBJ2-2	CASSRQGGRTGELFF
TRBV30	-	TRBJ2-7	CAWSGDSYEQYF
TRBV19	-	TRBJ2-5	CASSISQETQYF